The next 20 T cell receptor beta chains were all read from a single sample in a study of blood T cell repertoires in COVID-19. Assay used: immunoSEQ multiplex PCR; TCRdb lists only in-frame clones, some missing. The table has about 370,000 clones, more than 80% seen once. The material sequenced was peripheral blood. Source of these receptors: a woman aged 25 to 45 with COVID-19, enrolled during active disease.

The chain has TRBV7-8 and TRBJ1-2; no definite D call. CDR3 length equals 12 residues. Trimming pared 5 bases from V and 8 bases from J, leaving 12 bases between. Per the germline V gene, CDR1 is SGHVS and CDR2 is FQNEAQ. CDR3 bases: TGTGCCAGCAGCGCATACAGAGACGGCTACACCTTC. Amino acid sequence: CASSAYRDGYTF.

The sample holds one count of this clone. The rearrangement uses TRBV7-2 and TRBJ1-1; no definite D call. Germline V gene lookup returns CDR1 SGHTA and CDR2 FQGNSA. CDR3 length equals 15 residues. Deletions cut 2 bases from V and 5 bases from J, with 15 bases between. The CDR3 reads CASSLLGPSNTEAFF. Here the CDR3 DNA reads TGTGCCAGCAGCTTACTAGGCCCAAGTAATACTGAAGCTTTCTTT.

The chain has TRBV14 and TRBJ2-5; 9 bases fit TRBD2. The CDR3 sequence is 15 residues long. J lost 3 bases, V lost 0 bases, and 2 bases had no gene match. CDR1 is SGHDN and CDR2 is FVKESK in the germline V gene. CDR3 in amino acids: CASSQERLAEETQYF. The CDR3 bases are TGTGCCAGCAGCCAAGAGAGACTAGCGGAAGAGACCCAGTACTTC.

A single count supports this clone. V is TRBV6-6 and J is TRBJ1-6; D is possibly TRBD1 (6 bases). V was trimmed by 4 bases and J by 5 bases, leaving 15 bases between them. CDR3 length: 16 amino acids. The germline CDR1 and CDR2 sequences are MNHNY and SVGAGI (reference sequence). The CDR3 reads CASSFRGASDNSPLHF. CDR3 DNA sequence: TGTGCCAGCAGTTTTCGGGGGGCTAGCGATAATTCACCCCTCCACTTT.

V is TRBV28 and J is TRBJ1-5; no reliable D call. V dropped 2 bases and J dropped 7 bases, with 12 bases sitting between them. The V gene's germline CDR1 is MDHEN and CDR2 SYDVKM. The CDR3 has 14 residues. The CDR3 loop reads CASSLIASRQPQHF. The CDR3 DNA is TGTGCCAGCAGTTTAATCGCGTCAAGACAGCCCCAGCATTTT.

The CDR3 region is CASSPRDRSYGYTF. Here the CDR3 DNA reads TGTGCCAGCAGTCCCCGGGACAGATCCTATGGCTACACCTTC. The gene calls are TRBV6-2 or TRBV6-3 and TRBJ1-2; 7 nucleotides agree with TRBD1. Germline loops: CDR1 MNHEY, CDR2 SVGEGT. V shed 5 bases and J 4 bases; nucleotides not matched to a gene: 7. The CDR3 extends over 14 amino acids.

V and J are TRBV24-1 and TRBJ1-4; weak D call: TRBD1 (5 bases). V gave up 3 bases and J gave up 3 bases, with 10 bases separating them. The CDR3 spans 15 residues. Germline V CDR1 and CDR2: KGHDR, SFDVKD. The CDR3 spells CATSDPRDPNEKLFF. CDR3 DNA: TGTGCCACCAGTGATCCCAGGGATCCTAATGAAAAACTGTTTTTT.

This clone was detected only a few times. V usage is TRBV29-1 and J usage is TRBJ1-1; 9 positions agree with TRBD1. The CDR3 is made up of 13 amino acids. V was clipped by 6 bases and J by 4 bases; unmatched bases: 6. Per germline, CDR1 SQVTM and CDR2 ANQGSEA. DNA of the CDR3: TGCAGCGTCCGGACAGGGGCGGCCACTGAAGCTTTCTTT. Its translation is CSVRTGAATEAFF. Combining the CDR3 with reference TRBV29-1 and TRBJ1-1 gives the whole variable domain SAVISQKPSRDICQRGTSLTIQCQVDSQVTMMFWYRQQPGQSLTLIATANQGSEATYESGFVIDKFPISRPNLTFSTLTVSNMSPEDSSIYLCSVRTGAATEAFFGQGTRLTVV.

This sequence joins TRBV19 and TRBJ2-1; the match to TRBD1 covers 7 bases. The V and J ends lost 8 bases and 7 bases, in that order; junction bases with no gene match: 8. CDR1 is LNHDA and CDR2 is SQIVND in the germline V gene (reference sequence). The CDR3 consists of 13 residues. The CDR3 coding sequence is TGTGCCAGTTCCCCGACAGGGAGTAATGAGCAGTTCTTC. This codes for CASSPTGSNEQFF. Using reference TRBV19 and TRBJ2-1 for the parts outside the CDR3, the full variable domain is DGGITQSPKYLFRKEGQNVTLSCEQNLNHDAMYWYRQDPGQGLRLIYYSQIVNDFQKGDIAEGYSVSREKKESFPLTVTSAQKNPTAFYLCASSPTGSNEQFFGPGTRLTVL.

The chain links TRBV6-1 to TRBJ1-5, with D possibly matching TRBD1 (6 bases). Per germline, CDR1 MNHNS and CDR2 SASEGT. The V end was cut by 0 bases, the J end by 2 bases, with 11 bases between. CDR3 length: 16 amino acids. The DNA of the CDR3 is TGTGCCAGCAGTGAAGCGGGGGCAGGGGGCAATCAGCCCCAGCATTTT. Protein sequence: CASSEAGAGGNQPQHF.

This clone was seen only once. The chain uses TRBV4-3 and TRBJ2-5, with 11 bases matching TRBD1. The V gene end was trimmed by 11 bases and the J gene end by 4 bases; junction bases not matched to a gene: 18. Germline assignment: CDR1 LGHNA and CDR2 YSLEER. The CDR3 runs to 17 residues. The CDR3 reads CADVSLRRDRGGETQYF. The CDR3 DNA follows: TGCGCCGACGTCTCATTGAGGCGGGACAGGGGGGGAGAGACCCAGTACTTC.

This chain joins TRBV6-5 and TRBJ1-4; TRBD1 might be the D (5 bases). CDR3 length: 14 amino acids. The ends were cut back, 7 bases at V and 6 bases at J, with 15 bases in the middle. In germline, CDR1 is MNHEY, CDR2 SVGAGI. For the CDR3, the DNA is TGTGCCAGCACTAAACAGGCGCCCTATGAAAAACTGTTTTTT. Translation: CASTKQAPYEKLFF.

The chain couples TRBV10-3 to TRBJ1-1, with TRBD1 identical over 7 bases. CDR3 length: 17 amino acids. Per the germline V gene, CDR1 is ENHRY and CDR2 is SYGVKD. V shed 0 bases and J 3 bases; nucleotides not matched to a gene: 10. Here the CDR3 DNA reads TGTGCCATCAGTGAGTCTCCCTCCGGCAGGGGGGACACTGAAGCTTTCTTT. Its translation: CAISESPSGRGDTEAFF.

V and J are TRBV6-5 and TRBJ1-5; D is uncertain. The CDR3 spans 13 residues. The ends were cut back, 0 bases at V and 11 bases at J, with 11 bases in the middle. Per the germline V gene, CDR1 is MNHEY and CDR2 is SVGAGI. Here the CDR3 reads CASSYSRGSTQHF. CDR3 DNA: TGTGCCAGCAGTTACTCGAGAGGGTCAACCCAGCATTTT.

The chain recombines TRBV5-5 with TRBJ1-5; 11 nucleotides match TRBD1. Looked up from germline, CDR1 is SGHKS and CDR2 is YYEKEE (reference sequence). Trimming took 0 bases from V and 7 from J; bases not matched to a gene: 9. The CDR3 is made up of 17 amino acids. As DNA, the CDR3 is TGTGCCAGCAGCTTGGCCCCGGGACAGGGGGGGCACCAGCCCCAGCATTTT. Translation: CASSLAPGQGGHQPQHF.

This clone was picked up one time. V and J are TRBV18 and TRBJ2-2, with D possibly TRBD2 on 6 matching bases. The CDR3 runs to 15 residues. V was pared by 1 base and J by 8 bases, with 14 bases between. CDR1 and CDR2 from the germline V gene are KGHSH and LQKENI. CDR3 nucleotide sequence: TGTGCCAGCTCACCACGTTCCTCTAGCGAGGGGGAGCTGTTTTTT. Protein product: CASSPRSSSEGELFF.

The CDR3 DNA reads TGTGCCAGCAGCCAAGATTTCAGGGGTCCCCGTCTAGCGGGGGGCTACAATGAGCAGTTCTTC. This translates into CASSQDFRGPRLAGGYNEQFF. J is TRBJ2-1 and V is TRBV3-1 (or the pseudogene TRBV3-2); 11 bases align to TRBD2. The V gene's germline CDR1 is LGHDT and CDR2 YNNKEL (reference sequence). J lost 3 bases, V lost 0 bases, and 16 bases had no gene match. This CDR3 contains 21 residues.

This sequence joins TRBV6-5 and TRBJ1-4, with 10 positions matching TRBD1. CDR1 is MNHEY and CDR2 is SVGAGI in the germline V gene. This CDR3 region has 15 residues. J lost 8 bases, V lost 6 bases, and 9 bases had no gene match. The CDR3 here is CASSLDRGHPEKLFF. The CDR3 coding sequence is TGTGCCAGCAGCCTCGACAGGGGGCATCCCGAAAAACTGTTTTTT.

Here the CDR3 DNA reads TGTGCCAGTAGTATCGGTGTCGACTATGGCTACACCTTC. Its translation is CASSIGVDYGYTF. The genes are TRBV19 and TRBJ1-2; D is undetermined. The length of the CDR3 is 13 residues. V lost 3 bases to trimming and J lost 3 bases, with 8 bases between them. Germline V gives CDR1 LNHDA, CDR2 SQIVND (reference sequence).

In its sample, this clone was seen once. The rearrangement joins TRBV5-4 to TRBJ2-2; no definite D call. V shed 4 bases and J shed 1 base, with 5 bases lying between them. Germline V gene lookup returns CDR1 SGHNT and CDR2 YYREEE (reference sequence). The CDR3 is 13 amino acids. CDR3 amino acids: CASSVWNTGELFF. In nucleotides, the CDR3 is TGTGCCAGCAGCGTATGGAACACCGGGGAGCTGTTTTTT.